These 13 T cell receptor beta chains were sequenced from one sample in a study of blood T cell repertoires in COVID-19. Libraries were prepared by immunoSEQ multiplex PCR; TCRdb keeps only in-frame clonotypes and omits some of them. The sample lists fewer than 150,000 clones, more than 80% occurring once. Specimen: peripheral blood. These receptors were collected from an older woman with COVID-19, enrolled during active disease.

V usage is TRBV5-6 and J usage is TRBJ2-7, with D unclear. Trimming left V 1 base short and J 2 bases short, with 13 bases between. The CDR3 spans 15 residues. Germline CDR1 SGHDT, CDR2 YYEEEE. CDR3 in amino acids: CASSLNQRKTYEQYF. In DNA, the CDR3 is TGTGCCAGCAGCTTGAATCAGAGGAAAACCTACGAGCAGTACTTC.

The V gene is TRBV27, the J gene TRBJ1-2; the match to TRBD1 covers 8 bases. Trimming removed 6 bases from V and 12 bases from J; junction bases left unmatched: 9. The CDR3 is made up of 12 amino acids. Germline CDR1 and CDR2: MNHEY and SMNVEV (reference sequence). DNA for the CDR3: TGTGCCAGCAGCCGCAGGGGGCTTGAGAACACCTTC. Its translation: CASSRRGLENTF.

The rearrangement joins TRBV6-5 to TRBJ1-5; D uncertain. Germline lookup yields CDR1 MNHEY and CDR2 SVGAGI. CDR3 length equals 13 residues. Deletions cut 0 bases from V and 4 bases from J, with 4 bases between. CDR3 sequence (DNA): TGTGCCAGCAGTTACTCGTTAAATCAGCCCCAGCATTTT. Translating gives CASSYSLNQPQHF.

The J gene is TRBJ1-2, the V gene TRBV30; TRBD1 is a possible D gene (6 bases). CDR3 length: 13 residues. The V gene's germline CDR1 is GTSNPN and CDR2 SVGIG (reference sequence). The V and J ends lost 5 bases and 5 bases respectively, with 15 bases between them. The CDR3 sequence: CAWDPGVRYGYTF. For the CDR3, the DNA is TGTGCCTGGGACCCAGGGGTTCGGTATGGCTACACCTTC.

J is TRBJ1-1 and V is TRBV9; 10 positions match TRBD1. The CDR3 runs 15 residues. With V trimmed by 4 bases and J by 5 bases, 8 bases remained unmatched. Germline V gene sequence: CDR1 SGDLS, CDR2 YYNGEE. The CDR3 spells CASSPAGTGVTEAFF. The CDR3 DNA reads TGTGCCAGCAGCCCCGCCGGGACAGGGGTGACTGAAGCTTTCTTT.

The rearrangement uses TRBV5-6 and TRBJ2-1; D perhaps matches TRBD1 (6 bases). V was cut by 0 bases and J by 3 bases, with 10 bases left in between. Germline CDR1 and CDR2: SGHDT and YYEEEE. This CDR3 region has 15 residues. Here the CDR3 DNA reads TGTGCCAGCAGCTTGGACAGGGAAGGCTACAATGAGCAGTTCTTC. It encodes CASSLDREGYNEQFF. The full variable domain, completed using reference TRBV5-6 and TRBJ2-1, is DAGVTQSPTHLIKTRGQQVTLRCSPKSGHDTVSWYQQALGQGPQFIFQYYEEEERQRGNFPDRFSGHQFPNYSSELNVNALLLGDSALYLCASSLDREGYNEQFFGPGTRLTVL.

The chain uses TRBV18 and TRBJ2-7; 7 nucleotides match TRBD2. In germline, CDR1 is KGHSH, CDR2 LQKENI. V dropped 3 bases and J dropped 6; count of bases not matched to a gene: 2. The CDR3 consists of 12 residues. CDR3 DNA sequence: TGTGCCAGCTCACCCCGCGGGGGCGAGCAGTACTTC. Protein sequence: CASSPRGGEQYF.

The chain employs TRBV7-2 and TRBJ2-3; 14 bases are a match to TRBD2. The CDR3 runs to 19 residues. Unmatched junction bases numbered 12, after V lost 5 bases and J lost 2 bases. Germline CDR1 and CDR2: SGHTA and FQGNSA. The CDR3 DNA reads TGTGCCAGCAGCCCCCCACGACTAGCGGGGGGGCCCCCCACAGATACGCAGTATTTT. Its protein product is CASSPPRLAGGPPTDTQYF. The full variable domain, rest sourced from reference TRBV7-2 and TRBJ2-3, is GAGVSQSPSNKVTEKGKDVELRCDPISGHTALYWYRQSLGQGLEFLIYFQGNSAPDKSGLPSDRFSAERTGGSVSTLTIQRTQQEDSAVYLCASSPPRLAGGPPTDTQYFGPGTRLTVL.

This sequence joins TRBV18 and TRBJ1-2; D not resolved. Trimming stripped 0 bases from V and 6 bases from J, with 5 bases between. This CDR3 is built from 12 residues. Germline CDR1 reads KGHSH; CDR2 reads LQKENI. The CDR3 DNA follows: TGTGCCAGCTCACCACCCCGGGATGGCTACACCTTC. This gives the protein CASSPPRDGYTF.

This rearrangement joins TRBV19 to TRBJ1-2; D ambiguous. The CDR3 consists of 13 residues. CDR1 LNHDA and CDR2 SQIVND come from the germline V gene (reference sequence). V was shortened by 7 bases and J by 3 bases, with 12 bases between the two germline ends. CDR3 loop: CASKMGIHYGYTF. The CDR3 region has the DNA TGTGCCAGTAAAATGGGCATTCACTATGGCTACACCTTC.

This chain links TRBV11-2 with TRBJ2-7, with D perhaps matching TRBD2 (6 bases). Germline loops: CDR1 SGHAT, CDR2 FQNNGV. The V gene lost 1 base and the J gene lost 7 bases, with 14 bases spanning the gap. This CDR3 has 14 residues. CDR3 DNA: TGTGCCAGCAGCTTAGTTGGAGGGTGGGGAGAGCAGTACTTC. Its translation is CASSLVGGWGEQYF.

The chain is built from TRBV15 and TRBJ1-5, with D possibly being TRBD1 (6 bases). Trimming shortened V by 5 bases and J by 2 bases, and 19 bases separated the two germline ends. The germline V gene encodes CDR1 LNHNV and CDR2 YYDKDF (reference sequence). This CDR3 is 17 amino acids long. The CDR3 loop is CATSEAAGGPGNQPQHF. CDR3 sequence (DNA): TGTGCCACCAGCGAGGCCGCGGGGGGGCCGGGCAATCAGCCCCAGCATTTT.

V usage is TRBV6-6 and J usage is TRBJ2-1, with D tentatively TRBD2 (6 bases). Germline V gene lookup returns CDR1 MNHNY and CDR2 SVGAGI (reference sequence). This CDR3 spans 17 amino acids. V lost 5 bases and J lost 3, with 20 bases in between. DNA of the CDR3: TGTGCCAGCAGTCCACCCCCGCGGGCGGGAATCTACAATGAGCAGTTCTTC. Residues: CASSPPPRAGIYNEQFF.